Described below is a single TCR beta chain sequence and its context. The antigen remains undetermined. Every sample had its cDNA made across eight separate reactions. The template-switching step introduced UMIs that carried a 6-nucleotide sample barcode. TCRdb reprocessed the 5' RACE reads and keeps a single row for each CDR3 protein, giving no DNA. Recorded for this sample: about 350,000 distinct CDR3 sequences. The CDR3 sequence is 15 residues long. These data are taken from a study of monozygotic twins with inflammatory bowel disease. Study outcomes and limitations: None of the different T cell subtypes could be distinguished from one another.

The chain carries TRBV12-3 or TRBV12-4 and TRBJ1-4; TCRdb indicates TRBD1, and absent DNA this call remains unverified. Sequenced material: blood. The receptor was isolated from a human donor with ulcerative colitis or Crohn's disease, or a healthy co-twin of an affected twin (not recorded which). CDR3 in amino acids: CASSRGTGVGEKLFF.